Presented here are 32 T cell receptor beta chains from one specimen sequenced in a study of cytomegalovirus exposure and HLA in healthy donors. 60 Vbeta and 13 Jbeta primers were used in PCR. Some clones are missing from TCRdb's copy, which holds only in-frame ones; the method was immunoSEQ multiplex PCR. The sample records 150,000 or so clones, about 80% being singletons. Specimen: PBMCs. The receptors stem from a man aged 25 to 40 in good health and CMV-seropositive.

The chain employs TRBV7-6 and TRBJ2-1, with D hard to call. The CDR3 extends over 13 amino acids. Germline loops: CDR1 SGHVS, CDR2 FNYEAQ. V was shortened by 5 bases and J by 9 bases, with 14 bases between the two germline ends. CDR3 residues: CASSPLPGGEQFF. Here the CDR3 DNA reads TGTGCCAGCAGCCCCCTCCCCGGCGGTGAGCAGTTCTTC.

The CDR3 nucleotides are TGCGCCAGCAGCCAAGGACAGGGGGAAGGGAAGACCCAGTACTTC. Translating it yields CASSQGQGEGKTQYF. The V gene is TRBV4-1, the J gene TRBJ2-5; 9 nucleotides line up with TRBD1. With V trimmed by 1 base and J by 6 bases, 6 bases remained unmatched. Germline V CDR1 and CDR2: MGHRA, YSYEKL. This CDR3 spans 15 amino acids.

The chain has TRBV7-8 and TRBJ2-3; maybe TRBD2 (5 bases). This CDR3 has 14 amino acids. Germline V gives CDR1 SGHVS, CDR2 FQNEAQ. V gave up 0 bases and J gave up 4 bases, with 8 bases separating them. CDR3 region: CASSLAGVSDTQYF. CDR3 nucleotides: TGTGCCAGCAGCTTAGCGGGAGTGTCAGATACGCAGTATTTT.

This clone was seen a few times. The V gene is TRBV7-8, the J gene TRBJ1-3; no definite D call. CDR1 is SGHVS, CDR2 FQNEAQ, per germline. The CDR3 runs to 18 residues. With 2 bases removed from V and 0 bases from J, the gap between germline ends came to 17 bases. This chain's CDR3 is CASSLYPPDTRSGNTIYF. The CDR3 bases are TGTGCCAGCAGCTTATACCCCCCAGACACCCGCTCTGGAAACACCATATATTTT.

This clone was seen a handful of times. CDR3 sequence (DNA): TGTGCCAGCAGCCAGCCCAACAGGTGGCTTAATGAAAAACTGTTTTTT. Its protein product is CASSQPNRWLNEKLFF. This chain links TRBV5-6 with TRBJ1-4; maybe TRBD1 (5 bases). The length of the CDR3 is 16 residues. The V gene lost 4 bases and the J gene lost 4 bases, with 17 bases spanning the gap. CDR1 and CDR2 from the germline V gene are SGHDT and YYEEEE.

A word on this clone: Its ends do not fully match the called genes, so a read error is possible. The chain recombines TRBV7-9 with TRBJ1-1; 7 positions match TRBD1. The CDR3 runs 12 residues. Germline values: CDR1 SEHNR, CDR2 FQNEAQ (reference sequence). The CDR3 coding sequence is TGTTCCAGCAGCTTAGCGGGACAGTCGGCTTTCTTT. This codes for CSSSLAGQSAFF. Supplemented by reference TRBV7-9 and TRBJ1-1, the full variable domain reads DTGVSQNPRHKITKRGQNVTFRCDPISEHNRLYWYRQTLGQGPEFLTYFQNEAQLEKSRLLSDRFSAERPKGSFSTLEIQRTEQGDSAMYLCSSSLAGQSAFFGQGTRLTVV.

The rearrangement links TRBV7-9 to TRBJ2-5; unclear D gene. From germline, CDR1 is SEHNR and CDR2 FQNEAQ (reference sequence). Trimming took off 2 bases at V and 5 bases at J, with 12 bases between the two ends. This CDR3 has 14 residues. DNA of the CDR3: TGTGCCAGCAGCTTATATTGGCCCGGGGAGACCCAGTACTTC. Its translation: CASSLYWPGETQYF.

V and J are TRBV9 and TRBJ1-4; maybe TRBD1 (5 bases). Trimming stripped 3 bases from V and 5 bases from J, with 8 bases between. The CDR3 runs to 13 residues. Germline CDR1 SGDLS, CDR2 YYNGEE. The CDR3 bases are TGTGCCAGCAGCGCAGGGCTCAATGAAAAACTGTTTTTT. Its protein product is CASSAGLNEKLFF.

This chain links TRBV5-6 with TRBJ1-1; D uncertain. Germline assignment: CDR1 SGHDT and CDR2 YYEEEE. The length of the CDR3 is 12 residues. The ends were cut back, 3 bases at V and 11 bases at J, with 14 bases in the middle. CDR3 sequence (DNA): TGTGCCAGCAGCTCCTCAAACAGAAGGGCTTTCTTT. Amino acids: CASSSSNRRAFF.

The rearrangement joins TRBV9 to TRBJ2-6; 11 nucleotides line up with TRBD2. With 0 bases clipped from V and 4 bases from J, the junction kept 9 bases outside the gene matches. CDR1 is SGDLS, CDR2 YYNGEE, per germline. CDR3 size: 19 residues. The CDR3 DNA reads as TGTGCCAGCAGCGTAGGACTAGCGGGAACCACCGGCGGGGCCAACGTCCTGACTTTC. This translates into CASSVGLAGTTGGANVLTF.

The chain employs TRBV27 and TRBJ1-1; D is unclear. The CDR3 is made up of 14 amino acids. The V and J ends lost 2 bases and 1 base respectively, with 8 bases between them. Germline V lookup: CDR1 MNHEY, CDR2 SMNVEV (reference sequence). The CDR3 loop reads CASSLPGENTEAFF. The CDR3 DNA follows: TGTGCCAGCAGTTTACCCGGGGAGAACACTGAAGCTTTCTTT.

V gene TRBV28 combines with J gene TRBJ1-5; TRBD1 matches 9 bases. Germline CDR1 MDHEN, CDR2 SYDVKM. V trimming: 3 bases; J trimming: 6 bases; junction bases outside the gene matches: 9. The CDR3 runs to 16 residues. As DNA, the CDR3 is TGTGCCAGCAGTTTGGCCGGACAGGGGAGTGCTCAGCCCCAGCATTTT. Amino acid sequence: CASSLAGQGSAQPQHF.

The CDR3 is CASSESGDRANVLTF. DNA for the CDR3: TGCGCCAGCAGTGAGTCCGGGGATCGGGCCAACGTCCTGACTTTC. This chain joins TRBV10-1 and TRBJ2-6, with D tentatively TRBD2 (5 bases). The germline CDR1 and CDR2 sequences are WNHNN and SYGVQD (reference sequence). Trimming removed 0 bases from V and 5 bases from J, with 8 bases in between. The CDR3 extends over 15 amino acids.

This chain links TRBV19 with TRBJ1-4; D ambiguous. Per the germline V gene, CDR1 is LNHDA and CDR2 is SQIVND (reference sequence). CDR3 length: 16 residues. V was pared by 6 bases and J by 4 bases, with 18 bases between. The CDR3 spells CASSKTRRQVNEKLFF. The CDR3 DNA follows: TGTGCCAGTAGCAAAACCCGACGGCAGGTTAATGAAAAACTGTTTTTT.

This clone was recorded only once. V and J are TRBV10-3 and TRBJ1-5, with 9 bases aligning to TRBD1. Germline values: CDR1 ENHRY, CDR2 SYGVKD. The CDR3 loop spans 13 amino acids. V dropped 7 bases and J dropped 8; count of bases not matched to a gene: 6. The CDR3 DNA is TGTGCCATCACCAGAGACAGGGGGAAGCCCCAGCATTTT. It codes for CAITRDRGKPQHF.

This chain joins TRBV19 and TRBJ2-3; TRBD2 matches at 8 bases. With V trimmed by 9 bases and J by 2 bases, 7 bases remained unmatched. CDR1 is LNHDA, CDR2 SQIVND, per germline (reference sequence). The CDR3 extends over 14 amino acids. CDR3 sequence: CASSSGLSTDTQYF. The CDR3 DNA is TGTGCCAGCTCTAGCGGGCTGTCCACAGATACGCAGTATTTT.

The CDR3 DNA is TGTGCCATCAGTGAGTCACCGGGACAGGGCCGTGAAAAACTGTTTTTT. This sequence encodes CAISESPGQGREKLFF. The chain links TRBV10-3 to TRBJ1-4, with 9 bases identical to TRBD1. The CDR3 extends over 16 amino acids. After removal of 0 bases from V and 7 bases from J, the junction contained 6 bases not matched to a gene. Germline V CDR1 and CDR2: ENHRY, SYGVKD.

This clone was counted only a few times. The chain employs TRBV10-3 and TRBJ2-2; TRBD2 matches at 13 bases. V lost 6 bases to trimming and J lost 2 bases; unmatched junction nucleotides: 6. Germline V gene lookup returns CDR1 ENHRY and CDR2 SYGVKD. The CDR3 extends over 17 amino acids. The DNA for the CDR3 is TGTGCCATCAGGAAGACTAGCGGGAGGCCCAACACCGGGGAGCTGTTTTTT. It codes for CAIRKTSGRPNTGELFF.

This clone showed up just once. CDR3 residues: CASSLVGGGVYNEQFF. For the CDR3, the DNA is TGTGCCAGCAGCTTAGTGGGGGGAGGGGTCTACAATGAGCAGTTCTTC. The rearrangement uses TRBV7-9 and TRBJ2-1; TRBD2 agrees at 7 bases. The junction had 6 bases not matched to a gene; V was cut back by 1 base and J by 3 bases. This CDR3 is 16 amino acids long. Germline V gene data show CDR1 as SEHNR and CDR2 as FQNEAQ (reference sequence).

The chain uses TRBV30 and TRBJ2-1; 11 bases match TRBD2. The germline gives CDR1 GTSNPN, CDR2 SVGIG (reference sequence). V gave up 0 bases and J gave up 2 bases; unmatched junction bases: 3. The CDR3 runs to 16 residues. CDR3 coding DNA: TGTGCCTGGAGTGTAGCGGGACTAGCGGCCTACAATGAGCAGTTCTTC. This translates into CAWSVAGLAAYNEQFF.

This chain's CDR3 is CASSEVAGGTYEQYF. CDR3 in DNA: TGTGCCAGCAGTGAAGTTGCGGGAGGGACCTACGAGCAGTACTTC. The J gene is TRBJ2-7, the V gene TRBV6-1, with 9 nucleotides matching TRBD2. J gave up 2 bases and V 1 base, and 3 bases lay outside the gene matches. The CDR3 contains 15 residues. The V gene's germline CDR1 is MNHNS and CDR2 SASEGT.

The chain links TRBV28 to TRBJ2-2; 14 nucleotides agree with TRBD2. The ends lost 5 bases at V and 7 bases at J; junction bases unmatched: 15. Germline V gene sequence: CDR1 MDHEN, CDR2 SYDVKM. This CDR3 comprises 19 residues. The CDR3 loop reads CASSPPSTSGRDRSGELFF. The CDR3 DNA sequence: TGTGCCAGCAGTCCTCCATCGACTAGCGGGAGGGATAGGAGCGGGGAGCTGTTTTTT.

The gene calls are TRBV25-1 and TRBJ2-5; TRBD1 agrees at 10 bases. The V segment lost 3 bases and the J segment 3 bases; nucleotides outside the gene matches: 4. From germline, CDR1 is MGHDK and CDR2 SYGVNS. This CDR3 comprises 15 residues. In DNA form, the CDR3 reads TGTGCCAGCAGTGACCCGGGACAGGGGAAAGAGACCCAGTACTTC. Its protein product is CASSDPGQGKETQYF.

In its sample, this clone was seen a few times. This chain uses TRBV10-3 with TRBJ2-2; D is undetermined. The length of the CDR3 is 13 residues. V was cut by 2 bases and J by 7 bases, with 8 bases left in between. Germline CDR1 and CDR2: ENHRY and SYGVKD. The CDR3 DNA reads TGTGCCATCAGTGAGGAGGAATTCGGGGAGCTGTTTTTT. This encodes CAISEEEFGELFF.

The V and J genes are TRBV6-5 and TRBJ2-1; D perhaps matches TRBD2 (5 bases). Germline CDR1 is MNHEY and CDR2 is SVGAGI. Trimming left V 5 bases short and J 2 bases short, with 7 bases between. This CDR3 spans 13 amino acids. CDR3 in amino acids: CASSRRTYNEQFF. In DNA, the CDR3 is TGTGCCAGCAGTCGGAGGACCTACAATGAGCAGTTCTTC.

This chain links TRBV4-2 with TRBJ2-1; 10 bases are a match to TRBD1. The CDR3 contains 16 residues. Trimming at V came to 5 bases and at J to 2 bases, leaving 6 bases not matched to a gene. Germline lookup yields CDR1 LGHNA and CDR2 YNFKEQ. CDR3 residues: CASSSSDRGAYNEQFF. In DNA, the CDR3 is TGTGCCAGCAGCAGCTCGGACAGGGGGGCCTACAATGAGCAGTTCTTC.

The rearrangement joins TRBV21-1 to TRBJ2-7; TRBD2, as called in the table, went unchecked against the DNA. TRBV21-1 is reported as a pseudogene. The CDR3 sequence is 11 residues long. The CDR3 protein is CASRKTYEQYF. In DNA, the CDR3 is TGTGCCAGCCGTAAAACCTACGAGCAGTACTTC.

The chain carries TRBV6-1 and TRBJ2-1, with 9 bases matching TRBD2. The CDR3 has 15 residues. V shed 7 bases and J 4 bases; nucleotides not matched to a gene: 8. CDR1 MNHNS and CDR2 SASEGT come from the germline V gene. The CDR3 bases are TGTGCCAGCACTCCTTCGGGACTAGCTTACAATGAGCAGTTCTTC. This sequence encodes CASTPSGLAYNEQFF.

V and J are TRBV18 and TRBJ2-3; perhaps TRBD2 as D (6 bases). Germline V gene data show CDR1 as KGHSH and CDR2 as LQKENI. The V and J ends lost 2 bases and 0 bases respectively, with 6 bases between them. This CDR3 has 14 residues. Written as DNA, the CDR3 is TGTGCCAGCTCACCAGCGGGGAGCACAGATACGCAGTATTTT. Amino acids: CASSPAGSTDTQYF.

This clone was counted a single time. V and J are TRBV28 and TRBJ1-5; TRBD1 matches 8 bases. Germline-derived CDR1 and CDR2 are MDHEN and SYDVKM. This CDR3 comprises 15 residues. J was trimmed by 3 bases and V by 5 bases; bases with no gene match: 6. CDR3 loop: CASSARDRYNQPQHF. CDR3 bases: TGTGCCAGCAGTGCCCGGGACAGGTACAATCAGCCCCAGCATTTT.

This clone was seen a handful of times. The chain carries TRBV30 and TRBJ2-3; D perhaps matches TRBD2 (5 bases). Trimming took 3 bases from V and 0 from J, leaving 13 bases between them. Germline V gives CDR1 GTSNPN, CDR2 SVGIG (reference sequence). This CDR3 is 15 amino acids long. CDR3 coding DNA: TGTGCCTGGAGGGGCAGAGGGTCCAGCACAGATACGCAGTATTTT. Translated: CAWRGRGSSTDTQYF.

This chain uses TRBV29-1 with TRBJ2-3, with D uncertain. This CDR3 comprises 13 residues. Trimming pared 0 bases from V and 8 bases from J, leaving 12 bases between. Germline V gives CDR1 SQVTM, CDR2 ANQGSEA. DNA for the CDR3: TGCAGCGTTGAAGACGTCCCCGGGTGTACGCAGTATTTT. Protein: CSVEDVPGCTQYF.